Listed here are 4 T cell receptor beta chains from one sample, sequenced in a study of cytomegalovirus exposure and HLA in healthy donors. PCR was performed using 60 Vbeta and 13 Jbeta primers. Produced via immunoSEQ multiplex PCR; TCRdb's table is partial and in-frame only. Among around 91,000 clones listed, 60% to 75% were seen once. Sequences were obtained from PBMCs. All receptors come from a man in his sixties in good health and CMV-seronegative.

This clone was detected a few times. This CDR3 reads CASSLTGAGQPQHF. The CDR3 coding sequence is TGTGCCAGCAGCTTAACAGGGGCGGGTCAGCCCCAGCATTTT. The chain has TRBV7-9 and TRBJ1-5; 7 bases map to TRBD1. The CDR3 is 14 amino acids. J lost 6 bases, V lost 2 bases, and 4 bases had no gene match. The germline CDR1 and CDR2 sequences are SEHNR and FQNEAQ (reference sequence).

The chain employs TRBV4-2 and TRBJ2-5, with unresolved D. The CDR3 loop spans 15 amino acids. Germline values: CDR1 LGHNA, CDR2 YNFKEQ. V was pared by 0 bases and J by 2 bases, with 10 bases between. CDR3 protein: CASSQDSWRQETQYF. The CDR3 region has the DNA TGTGCCAGCAGCCAAGACTCGTGGCGGCAAGAGACCCAGTACTTC.

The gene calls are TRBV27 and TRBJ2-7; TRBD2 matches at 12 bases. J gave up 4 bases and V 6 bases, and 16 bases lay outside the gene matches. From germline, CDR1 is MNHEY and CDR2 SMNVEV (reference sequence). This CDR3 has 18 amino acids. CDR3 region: CASSPPRGLAGSSYEQYF. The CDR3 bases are TGTGCCAGCAGCCCACCCCGAGGACTAGCGGGAAGTTCTTACGAGCAGTACTTC.

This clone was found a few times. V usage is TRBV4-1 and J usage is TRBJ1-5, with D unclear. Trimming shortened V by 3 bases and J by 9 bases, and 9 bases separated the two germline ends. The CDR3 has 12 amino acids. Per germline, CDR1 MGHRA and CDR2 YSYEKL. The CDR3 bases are TGCGCCAGCAGCCACTTCGAGGGGCCCCAGCATTTT. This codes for CASSHFEGPQHF.